The 18 T cell receptor beta chains below come from one sample, sequenced in a study of blood T cell repertoires in COVID-19. TCRdb keeps only in-frame clones here, not all; method: immunoSEQ multiplex PCR. The table shows roughly 58,000 clones, with about 75% occurring only once. What was sequenced was peripheral blood. The receptors were gathered from a man aged 45-60 years with active or convalescent COVID-19.

The J gene is TRBJ2-1, the V gene TRBV19; D remains ambiguous. V shed 6 bases and J shed 4 bases, with 10 bases lying between them. This CDR3 is 13 amino acids long. The germline gives CDR1 LNHDA, CDR2 SQIVND (reference sequence). The CDR3 sequence: CASRGGIYNEQFF. The CDR3 DNA reads as TGTGCCAGTAGAGGCGGAATATACAATGAGCAGTTCTTC.

Many counts were recorded for this clone. The V call is TRBV9, the J call TRBJ2-7; 9 bases line up with TRBD1. The CDR3 covers 17 residues. From germline, CDR1 is SGDLS and CDR2 YYNGEE. J lost 6 bases, V lost 0 bases, and 13 bases had no gene match. The CDR3 DNA reads TGTGCCAGCAGCGTAGAGGGGGACAGGGTGCCGACATCCGAGCAGTACTTC. This codes for CASSVEGDRVPTSEQYF. The full variable domain, rest sourced from reference TRBV9 and TRBJ2-7, is DSGVTQTPKHLITATGQRVTLRCSPRSGDLSVYWYQQSLDQGLQFLIQYYNGEERAKGNILERFSAQQFPDLHSELNLSSLELGDSALYFCASSVEGDRVPTSEQYFGPGTRLTVT.

CDR3 sequence reads: CASRSGSSDTQYF. In DNA, the CDR3 is TGTGCCAGCCGGAGCGGGAGTTCCGATACGCAGTATTTT. The chain joins TRBV4-2 to TRBJ2-3, with TRBD2 identical over 8 bases. Germline loops: CDR1 LGHNA, CDR2 YNFKEQ. The CDR3 runs 13 residues. Trimming at V came to 8 bases and at J to 6 bases, leaving 7 bases not matched to a gene.

The gene calls are TRBV19 and TRBJ1-1; 8 bases are shared with TRBD1. The length of the CDR3 is 14 residues. J lost 4 bases, V lost 3 bases, and 4 bases had no gene match. Germline assignment: CDR1 LNHDA and CDR2 SQIVND (reference sequence). CDR3 bases: TGTGCCAGTAGTATTGGACAGGGTGGCACTGAAGCTTTCTTT. The encoded protein is CASSIGQGGTEAFF.

This clone was counted between two and nine times. J is TRBJ2-4 and V is TRBV2, with D possibly matching TRBD1 (6 bases). The length of the CDR3 is 15 residues. V dropped 4 bases and J dropped 6 bases, with 16 bases sitting between them. Germline V gives CDR1 SNHLY, CDR2 FYNNEI. As DNA, the CDR3 is TGTGCCAGCAGTGGAGATCAGGGGAGAGGAAACATTCAGTACTTC. It specifies CASSGDQGRGNIQYF.

The V call is TRBV5-5, the J call TRBJ1-4; TRBD1 matches 7 bases. This CDR3 comprises 16 residues. CDR1 is SGHKS and CDR2 is YYEKEE in the germline V gene (reference sequence). The trim removed 0 bases at V and 11 bases at J, leaving 13 bases unmatched. The CDR3 here is CASSLDVTTGSGKLFF. The CDR3 region has the DNA TGTGCCAGCAGCTTGGATGTCACGACAGGGAGCGGGAAACTGTTTTTT.

The chain combines TRBV6-8 with TRBJ1-4; D is perhaps TRBD1 (6 bases). The CDR3 has 17 amino acids. With 2 bases removed from V and 8 bases from J, the gap between germline ends came to 21 bases. Germline-derived CDR1 and CDR2 are MNHGY and SAAAGT. The CDR3: CASSYTIERGGGEKLFF. The CDR3 nucleotides are TGTGCCAGCAGTTACACCATCGAGAGGGGGGGTGGCGAAAAACTGTTTTTT.

V and J are TRBV19 and TRBJ1-2; D might be TRBD1 (6 bases). This CDR3 comprises 11 residues. The V end was cut by 6 bases, the J end by 5 bases, with 7 bases between. The germline CDR1 and CDR2 sequences are LNHDA and SQIVND (reference sequence). The CDR3, as DNA: TGTGCCAGTAGCGGACAGTATGGCTACACCTTC. Translating it yields CASSGQYGYTF.

The J gene is TRBJ1-5, the V gene TRBV2; 8 bases match TRBD1. Germline CDR1 SNHLY, CDR2 FYNNEI. J gave up 6 bases and V 4 bases, and 8 bases lay outside the gene matches. The CDR3 is 15 amino acids. The CDR3 region has the DNA TGTGCCAGCAGTGGGACAGGGATCGCCCGTCAGCCCCAGCATTTT. Translation: CASSGTGIARQPQHF.

The table lists this clone with a few counts. The chain uses TRBV19 and TRBJ2-4; possible D gene TRBD1, 6 bases. Looked up from germline, CDR1 is LNHDA and CDR2 is SQIVND (reference sequence). The length of the CDR3 is 15 residues. Trimming took 3 bases from V and 9 from J, leaving 18 bases between them. CDR3 residues: CASSMPLRGDGIQYF. DNA for the CDR3: TGTGCCAGTAGTATGCCTCTCAGGGGAGATGGCATTCAGTACTTC.

This chain uses TRBV7-3 with TRBJ2-1; tentative D call: TRBD2 (5 bases). V lost 5 bases and J lost 0, with 14 bases in between. The CDR3 covers 16 residues. Germline V gene data show CDR1 as SGHTA and CDR2 as FQGTGA. The CDR3 sequence: CASSTRRGSSYNEQFF. CDR3 in DNA: TGTGCCAGCAGCACCCGACGGGGAAGCTCCTACAATGAGCAGTTCTTC.

This chain links TRBV29-1 with TRBJ2-7; no firm D call. CDR3 length equals 11 residues. V was cut by 5 bases and J by 6 bases, with 11 bases left in between. Germline V gene sequence: CDR1 SQVTM, CDR2 ANQGSEA. Here the CDR3 DNA reads TGCAGCGTTACTGAGTGGAGCGAGCAGTACTTC. Translated, it gives CSVTEWSEQYF.

The chain combines TRBV3-1 (or the pseudogene TRBV3-2) with TRBJ2-7; 7 bases align to TRBD2. V dropped 8 bases and J dropped 1; count of bases not matched to a gene: 11. Germline lookup yields CDR1 LGHDT and CDR2 YNNKEL (reference sequence). The length of the CDR3 is 15 residues. As DNA, the CDR3 is TGTGCCAGCGGGGTTGGCGGGGGTAGTTCCTACGAGCAGTACTTC. Residues: CASGVGGGSSYEQYF.

This chain joins TRBV5-1 and TRBJ1-5, with 7 bases identical to TRBD1. The CDR3 spans 15 residues. Germline V gene sequence: CDR1 SGHRS, CDR2 YFSETQ. The ends lost 0 bases at V and 7 bases at J; junction bases unmatched: 7. CDR3 in DNA: TGCGCCAGCAGCTTGGCCGGTGACAGGGTCCAGCCCCAGCATTTT. Its protein product is CASSLAGDRVQPQHF.

V and J are TRBV6-2 or TRBV6-3 and TRBJ1-5; tentatively, D is TRBD1 (5 bases). The germline CDR1 and CDR2 sequences are MNHEY and SVGEGT. CDR3 size: 14 residues. Trimming pared 2 bases from V and 11 bases from J, leaving 16 bases between. CDR3 residues: CASSYANLRVAQHF. In DNA form, the CDR3 reads TGTGCCAGCAGTTACGCCAACCTCAGGGTAGCCCAGCATTTT.

The V and J genes are TRBV7-2 and TRBJ2-3, with D possibly TRBD2 on 6 matching bases. The V gene's germline CDR1 is SGHTA and CDR2 FQGNSA. The germline V and J ends were trimmed by 1 base and 7 bases, with 15 bases remaining between them. CDR3 length equals 15 residues. Here the CDR3 reads CASSLVTGDLNTQYF. CDR3 DNA: TGTGCCAGCAGCTTAGTAACGGGGGACCTTAATACGCAGTATTTT.

This clone was detected only a few times. The rearrangement uses TRBV2 and TRBJ1-4; 11 bases line up with TRBD1. Trimming at V came to 6 bases and at J to 9 bases, leaving 3 bases not matched to a gene. Germline V gives CDR1 SNHLY, CDR2 FYNNEI. This CDR3 has 13 residues. CDR3 residues: CASSLDRGQKLFF. CDR3 DNA sequence: TGTGCCAGCAGCCTGGACAGGGGGCAAAAACTGTTTTTT.

The rearrangement links TRBV7-2 to TRBJ2-3; 11 nucleotides align to TRBD2. The CDR3 extends over 15 amino acids. J lost 6 bases, V lost 3 bases, and 5 bases had no gene match. Germline V CDR1 and CDR2: SGHTA, FQGNSA. The CDR3 coding sequence is TGTGCCAGCAGCTTTTGGACTAGCGGGCCCGATACGCAGTATTTT. Its translation is CASSFWTSGPDTQYF.